One and the same sample provided the 10 T cell receptor beta chains below, sequenced in a study of OX40 agonist ivuxolimab in advanced cancers. TCRdb's copy holds only in-frame clones and misses some; the assay was immunoSEQ multiplex PCR. This repertoire shows around 76,000 clones, 94% found once; its top ten account for about a fifth. The sample consisted of CD4+ or CD8+ T cells sorted from blood, taken in a trial of the OX40 agonist ivuxolimab. The receptors here all came from an adult with an advanced solid tumor such as melanoma, head and neck, liver or kidney cancer.

The chain recombines TRBV9 with TRBJ2-7, with D possibly being TRBD1 or TRBD2 (5 bases each). Trimming took 0 bases from V and 7 from J, leaving 17 bases between them. The CDR3 extends over 15 amino acids. CDR1 is SGDLS and CDR2 is YYNGEE in the germline V gene. The DNA for the CDR3 is TGTGCCAGCAGCGTAGGGGACCGGCCATCGGGGGAGCAGTACTTC. Its protein product is CASSVGDRPSGEQYF.

This clone was recorded only once. This CDR3 is CASSIFSVSGANVLTF. The DNA of the CDR3 is TGTGCCAGTAGTATATTTTCGGTCTCTGGGGCCAACGTCCTGACTTTC. The V and J genes are TRBV19 and TRBJ2-6; no clear D. CDR1 LNHDA and CDR2 SQIVND come from the germline V gene (reference sequence). V was cut by 2 bases and J by 0 bases, with 8 bases left in between. The CDR3 loop spans 16 amino acids.

The chain links TRBV4-3 to TRBJ2-1, with 8 bases identical to TRBD1. The CDR3 extends over 15 amino acids. V lost 4 bases and J lost 4; bases outside the gene matches: 6. CDR1 is LGHNA and CDR2 is YSLEER in the germline V gene. CDR3 protein: CASSPGQGGYNEQFF. As DNA, the CDR3 is TGCGCCAGCAGCCCAGGACAGGGTGGATACAATGAGCAGTTCTTC.

V and J are TRBV29-1 and TRBJ2-5; TRBD1 might be the D (5 bases). Germline CDR1 and CDR2: SQVTM and ANQGSEA. V was trimmed by 6 bases and J by 2 bases, leaving 16 bases between them. The CDR3 consists of 14 residues. CDR3 amino acids: CSVFLTDTQETQYF. CDR3 DNA: TGCAGCGTCTTTCTGACAGATACTCAAGAGACCCAGTACTTC.

This chain links TRBV5-1 with TRBJ1-1; D is undetermined. The CDR3 extends over 15 amino acids. V was shortened by 4 bases and J by 1 base, with 14 bases between the two germline ends. CDR1 SGHRS and CDR2 YFSETQ come from the germline V gene. The chain's CDR3 is CASSPYENKNTEAFF. For the CDR3, the DNA is TGCGCCAGCAGCCCCTACGAGAACAAGAACACTGAAGCTTTCTTT. Full variable domain (remainder filled in from reference TRBV5-1 and TRBJ1-1): KAGVTQTPRYLIKTRGQQVTLSCSPISGHRSVSWYQQTPGQGLQFLFEYFSETQRNKGNFPGRFSGRQFSNSRSEMNVSTLELGDSALYLCASSPYENKNTEAFFGQGTRLTVV.

This clone has a single count. The chain has TRBV27 and TRBJ2-1, with 13 bases identical to TRBD2. Germline lookup yields CDR1 MNHEY and CDR2 SMNVEV (reference sequence). Trimming at V came to 0 bases and at J to 8 bases, leaving 4 bases not matched to a gene. The CDR3 is made up of 16 amino acids. CDR3 protein: CASSLSGLAGLDEQFF. The DNA for the CDR3 is TGTGCCAGCAGTTTATCGGGACTAGCGGGGTTAGATGAGCAGTTCTTC.

V and J are TRBV7-9 and TRBJ2-1; TRBD1 matches 8 bases. Germline V gene lookup returns CDR1 SEHNR and CDR2 FQNEAQ (reference sequence). Losses at the gene ends were 4 bases for V and 6 bases for J; bases not matched to a gene: 5. This CDR3 comprises 14 residues. The CDR3 reads CASSSDRVSNEQFF. CDR3 in DNA: TGTGCCAGCAGCTCGGACAGGGTAAGCAATGAGCAGTTCTTC. The variable domain in full, with the rest retrieved from reference TRBV7-9 and TRBJ2-1, is DTGVSQNPRHKITKRGQNVTFRCDPISEHNRLYWYRQTLGQGPEFLTYFQNEAQLEKSRLLSDRFSAERPKGSFSTLEIQRTEQGDSAMYLCASSSDRVSNEQFFGPGTRLTVL.

The genes are TRBV27 and TRBJ2-1; D not resolved. Per the germline V gene, CDR1 is MNHEY and CDR2 is SMNVEV (reference sequence). This CDR3 is built from 14 residues. The germline V and J ends were trimmed by 2 bases and 9 bases, with 14 bases remaining between them. CDR3 region: CASSLGPAPSEQFF. CDR3 coding DNA: TGTGCCAGCAGTTTAGGGCCCGCCCCAAGTGAGCAGTTCTTC.

The rearrangement links TRBV6-1 to TRBJ2-3, with TRBD2 as a possible D gene (6 bases). CDR3 length: 15 residues. Germline V gives CDR1 MNHNS, CDR2 SASEGT. The V and J ends lost 1 base and 0 bases respectively, with 8 bases between them. The DNA of the CDR3 is TGTGCCAGCAGTGAAGACGGGGGTAGCACAGATACGCAGTATTTT. Its protein is CASSEDGGSTDTQYF.

This clone was seen only a few times. The rearrangement links TRBV9 to TRBJ2-5; tentative D call: TRBD1 (6 bases). V shed 4 bases and J shed 1 base, with 14 bases lying between them. The CDR3 is 15 residues long. The V gene's germline CDR1 is SGDLS and CDR2 YYNGEE. CDR3 nucleotide sequence: TGTGCCAGCAGCCTGTGGACAGCCCCCCAAGAGACCCAGTACTTC. Its translation is CASSLWTAPQETQYF.